This is a list of T cell receptor beta chains from one sample in a study of T cells after somatic rescue of genetic block. Repertoires were generated with immunoSEQ multiplex PCR, while TCRdb's copy carries only in-frame clones and drops some. The sample yields 50,000 to 60,000 clones, approximately 96% seen once. The source material was peripheral blood mononuclear cells (PBMCs). The origin of the receptors is a child less than two years old. Each CDR3 is given with its conserved first and last residue. Each record gives: V gene, clone size, J gene, D gene, CDR3 protein, CDR3 DNA. The D gene is left open where the match is weak. Not all rows give a size; the values are once, few, many and, for expanded clones, a class.

TRBV20-1	-	TRBJ2-7	-	CSDGRSYEQYF	TGCAGTGACGGACGGTCCTACGAGCAGTACTTC
TRBV10-1	-	TRBJ2-1	TRBD1	CASGQGNEQFF	TGCGCCAGCGGACAGGGCAATGAGCAGTTCTTC
TRBV6-5	-	TRBJ2-5	TRBD1	CASGYRGSTAETQYF	TGTGCCAGCGGTTACAGGGGGTCAACAGCAGAGACCCAGTACTTC
TRBV27	-	TRBJ2-3	TRBD2	CASGHWTSESTDTQYF	TGTGCCAGCGGGCACTGGACTAGCGAGAGCACAGATACGCAGTATTTT
TRBV19	-	TRBJ1-1	-	CASSTGAEAFF	TGTGCCAGTAGTACAGGGGCTGAAGCTTTCTTT
TRBV7-2	-	TRBJ2-7	-	CASSLGGRSYEQYF	TGTGCCAGCAGCTTGGGGGGACGATCCTACGAGCAGTACTTC
TRBV19	-	TRBJ2-7	TRBD1	CASSTGQGNEQYF	TGTGCCAGTAGTACGGGACAGGGAAACGAGCAGTACTTC
TRBV7-8	once	TRBJ1-4	-	CASSLYAKAEKLFF	TGTGCCAGCAGCTTGTATGCGAAGGCTGAAAAACTGTTTTTT
TRBV4-1	-	TRBJ1-3	-	CASSQVDRPSGNTIYF	TGCGCCAGCAGCCAGGTAGACAGACCCTCTGGAAACACCATATATTTT
TRBV4-2	-	TRBJ2-7	TRBD2	CASSQDPGRAYEQYF	TGTGCCAGCAGCCAAGATCCCGGGAGGGCCTACGAGCAGTACTTC
TRBV4-2	-	TRBJ2-3	-	CASSLGTSTDTQYF	TGTGCCAGCAGCTTGGGGACTAGCACAGATACGCAGTATTTT
TRBV2	-	TRBJ1-2	-	CASSERSVLGHLEGYTF	TGTGCCAGCAGTGAAAGGAGTGTTTTGGGACACCTGGAGGGCTACACCTTC
TRBV6-6	few	TRBJ1-5	TRBD1	CASSYSRQGARQPQHF	TGTGCCAGCAGTTACTCAAGACAGGGGGCGCGTCAGCCCCAGCATTTT
TRBV10-3	-	TRBJ1-4	-	CATKAPGDNEKLFF	TGTGCCACCAAGGCCCCTGGGGATAATGAAAAACTGTTTTTT
TRBV6-5	-	TRBJ2-7	TRBD2	CASSYRTSGSGEQYF	TGTGCCAGCAGTTACCGGACTAGCGGGAGTGGCGAGCAGTACTTC
TRBV6-4	-	TRBJ2-3	-	CASSLPGGQQYF	TGTGCCAGCAGTCTCCCCGGTGGACAGCAGTATTTT
TRBV4-3	-	TRBJ2-7	-	CASSQDRGAIYEQYF	TGCGCCAGCAGCCAAGATCGGGGGGCGATCTACGAGCAGTACTTC
TRBV6-5	once	TRBJ1-1	-	CASSYLGRTEAFF	TGTGCCAGCAGTTACTTAGGGAGAACTGAAGCTTTCTTT
TRBV29-1	-	TRBJ1-2	TRBD1	CSVDEGAWVYGYTF	TGCAGCGTTGATGAGGGGGCCTGGGTCTATGGCTACACCTTC
TRBV7-9	-	TRBJ1-5	-	CASSLDPDQPQHF	TGTGCCAGCAGCTTAGACCCCGATCAGCCCCAGCATTTT